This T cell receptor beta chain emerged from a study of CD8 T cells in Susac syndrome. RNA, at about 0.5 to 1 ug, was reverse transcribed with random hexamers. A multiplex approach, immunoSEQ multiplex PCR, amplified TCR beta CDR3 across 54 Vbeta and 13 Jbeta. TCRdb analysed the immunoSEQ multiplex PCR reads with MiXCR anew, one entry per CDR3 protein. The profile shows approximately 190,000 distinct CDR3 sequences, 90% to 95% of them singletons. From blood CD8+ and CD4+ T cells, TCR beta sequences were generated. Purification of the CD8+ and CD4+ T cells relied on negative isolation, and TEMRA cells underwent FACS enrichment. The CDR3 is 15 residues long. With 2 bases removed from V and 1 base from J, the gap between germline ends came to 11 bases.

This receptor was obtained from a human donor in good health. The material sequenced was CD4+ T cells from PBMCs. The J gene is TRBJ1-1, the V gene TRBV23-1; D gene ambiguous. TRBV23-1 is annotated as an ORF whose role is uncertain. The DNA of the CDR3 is TGCGCCAGCAGTCAAGTTGACCCAGAGAACACTGAAGCTTTCTTT. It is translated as CASSQVDPENTEAFF.